This T cell receptor beta chain was captured in a study of human T cells and chemical hapten exposure (dated by TCRdb to the early 2020s). Background for the entire study: For sensitization, 2% DPC in acetone was applied to a roughly 2 cm by roughly 2 cm area of upper inner arm skin. In alopecia patients, the study followed how the peripheral blood TCR repertoire changed in vivo over primary and secondary sensitization to diphenylcyclopropenone (DPC), a hapten. Patch testing was done on the upper back using Finn chambers containing 0.01% DPC, and results were scored after 6 days according to International Contact Dermatitis Research Group standards. Libraries were pooled for sequencing, and per-sample TCR yields varied mainly because of small differences in library volumes within the pool. The patient cohort, mostly female, included alopecia areata with under or over 50% scalp involvement, alopecia totalis and alopecia universalis. Throughout the approximately 25-week study period, patients were also given weekly therapeutic DPC doses on the scalp. Patient blood was sampled pre-sensitization (week 0) and at 2, 6 and about 24 weeks after DPC sensitization. Blood for TCR sequencing was provided by twenty-nine alopecia patients at one to four time points (pre-sensitization, 2, 6 and 24 weeks).

This sample's time point label indicates: pre-sensitization, week 0. In the paper's terms, the treatment or condition label means: therapeutic diphenylcyclopropenone sensitization with weekly scalp DPC. Blood at each patch-test visit was drawn before the patch test was applied. To be eligible, patients had to be aged 18 to 70, diagnosed with alopecia and judged suitable for DPC therapy, while pregnant patients were excluded. Total RNA was extracted from unfractionated whole blood collected in Tempus Blood RNA tubes. This clonotype was counted a few times. It lacks a known antigen. No much larger clone is present one base from it, and per-base qualities are unavailable. Paper-wide results and their limitations: Patch test score correlated positively with the number of PT1 expanded TCRs, reaching significance at thresholds 8, 16 and 32 but not at 4. After repeated subsampling, the strength of the expansion versus patch-test correlation and the threshold at which it became significant changed. Alopecia, a presumed autoimmune disease, was present in all patients, so the immune response of the patients might differ from that of healthy individuals. DPC sensitization did not change the number of TCRs with a frequency above 1 in 1000, and there was no evidence of changes in global repertoire structure. Significantly more large CDR3 similarity clusters were formed by expanded TCRs than by pre-sensitization or healthy control sets, consistent with antigen-driven responses.

The library was prepared using RACE. Sequenced using a NextSeq 500. During library preparation, unique molecular identifiers were attached to individual cDNA molecules so that TCRs could be counted in a quantitative, reproducible way. For every blood RNA sample, sequencing covered both the TCR alpha and TCR beta chains. On the study's bioinformatics: Samples had a median of roughly 87,000 TCRs, with a range from roughly 23,224 to 700,000. V, J and CDR3 annotation of the TCR reads was carried out using the Decombinator software suite. Every sample was subsampled to the same number of TCRs (28,000) for the PS versus PT1 abundance plots. TCRs were defined as expanded if absent before sensitization and observed at least eight times at the 2-week time point. TCRdb reworked the public reads: Q25 trimming with fastp, MiXCR clone assembly, productive beta chains retained. Identical CDR3 proteins give one entry, which carries the most common genes and DNA. The V and J calls shown here were made by TCRdb, not taken from the authors' results. This sample gives about 180,000 distinct CDR3 sequences in total; about 31% of them show up just once. The ten largest account for less than 3% of the sample.

This sequence originates from a woman aged 25 to 39 with alopecia areata. Some clones in this sample may be carry-over from other donors' samples. The material was whole blood, obtained in connection with sensitization to the hapten diphenylcyclopropenone (DPC).

The CDR3 sequence is CASSQDVGALEQYF. Read as DNA, the sequence is TGCGCCAGCAGCCAAGATGTAGGGGCGCTCGAGCAGTACTTC. The chain is encoded by TRBV4-3 joined to TRBJ2-7; a tentative D call is TRBD1 (5 bases match). From the germline V gene, CDR1 is LGHNA and CDR2 is YSLEER. The CDR3 measures 14 amino acids from cysteine to phenylalanine. Only CDR3 DNA is held: 42 bases, read in frame from base 1. V sheds 0 bases and J sheds 6 bases, leaving 12 bases between their ends.